A selection of T cell receptor beta chains follows, all from one sample in a study of blood T cell repertoires in COVID-19. Measured with immunoSEQ multiplex PCR; TCRdb has only the in-frame clones, and not every one. The table includes more than 150,000 clones, 84% detected once. What was sequenced was peripheral blood. The receptors shown here come from a human donor in a cohort sampled during active COVID-19. Each CDR3 is given with its conserved first and last residue. Each record gives: V gene, clone size, J gene, D gene, CDR3 protein, CDR3 DNA. A D gene is named only where the DNA matches it firmly. Clone size is given for some rows only: seen once, a few or many times, or a class if the clone is expanded.

>TRBV7-8|-|TRBJ2-2|TRBD2
CASRTPGTKNTGELFF
TGTGCCAGCAGGACACCCGGGACTAAGAACACCGGGGAGCTGTTTTTT
>TRBV6-5|once|TRBJ2-2|TRBD1
CASSLTTGISGELFF
TGTGCCAGCAGCCTCACGACAGGGATCTCCGGGGAGCTGTTTTTT
>TRBV19|-|TRBJ1-6|-
CASRTKDSPRYGLHF
TGTGCCAGTAGGACCAAAGACAGCCCCCGCTATGGGCTCCACTTT
>TRBV5-1|-|TRBJ1-2|-
CASSLDRTKNGYTF
TGCGCCAGCAGCTTGGACAGAACAAAAAATGGCTACACCTTC
>TRBV6-1|-|TRBJ2-3|TRBD2
CASSEPLLAGGPSTDTQYF
TGTGCCAGCAGTGAACCCCTACTAGCGGGGGGGCCGAGCACAGATACGCAGTATTTT
>TRBV5-6|-|TRBJ1-1|TRBD1
CASSSSGTGTMNTEAFF
TGTGCCAGCAGCTCGTCCGGGACAGGGACAATGAACACTGAAGCTTTCTTT
>TRBV10-3|-|TRBJ1-1|TRBD1
CAIRADRATEAFF
TGTGCCATCAGGGCGGACAGGGCTACTGAAGCTTTCTTT
>TRBV21-1|-|TRBJ2-3|-
CASSKGDRGQTDTQYF
TGTGCCAGCAGCAAAGGGGACAGGGGGCAAACAGATACGCAGTATTTT
>TRBV10-3|-|TRBJ2-1|TRBD2
CAISEPTTSGGDNEQFF
TGTGCCATCAGTGAACCGACAACTAGCGGGGGGGACAATGAGCAGTTCTTC
>TRBV10-1|-|TRBJ2-7|TRBD1
CASSDGAAGGDEQYF
TGCGCCAGCAGTGATGGGGCGGCAGGGGGTGACGAGCAGTACTTC
>TRBV5-1|-|TRBJ2-3|-
CASSLIVERDTQYF
TGCGCCAGCAGCTTGATCGTAGAAAGAGATACGCAGTATTTT
>TRBV6-6|-|TRBJ1-5|-
CASIQGGDQPQHF
TGTGCCAGCATCCAGGGTGGCGATCAGCCCCAGCATTTT
>TRBV7-9|-|TRBJ1-2|-
CASTPEINYGYTF
TGTGCCAGCACCCCAGAAATCAACTATGGCTACACCTTC
>TRBV6-1|-|TRBJ2-7|-
CASSDGLSYEQYF
TGTGCCAGCAGTGACGGACTCTCCTACGAGCAGTACTTC
>TRBV27|once|TRBJ2-3|TRBD1
CASSQTGGQTDTQYF
TGTGCCAGCAGCCAAACAGGGGGCCAGACAGATACGCAGTATTTT
>TRBV27|-|TRBJ1-4|-
CASSLQGQGKLFF
TGTGCCAGCAGTTTGCAAGGGCAGGGAAAACTGTTTTTT
>TRBV7-8|-|TRBJ1-2|TRBD1
CASSSGTGDGYTF
TGTGCCAGCAGCTCCGGGACAGGGGATGGCTACACCTTC
>TRBV19|-|TRBJ2-1|-
CASSMGQRDEQFF
TGTGCCAGTAGTATGGGGCAAAGGGATGAGCAGTTCTTC
>TRBV29-1|-|TRBJ2-6|-
CSAGGGLGANVLTF
TGCAGCGCAGGTGGGGGGTTAGGGGCCAACGTCCTGACTTTC
>TRBV3-1/TRBV3-2|-|TRBJ1-2|TRBD1
CASSQSVPGTGYGYTF
TGTGCCAGCAGCCAATCGGTTCCGGGGACAGGCTATGGCTACACCTTC
>TRBV9|-|TRBJ1-2|TRBD1
CASSVVTGEAYGYTF
TGTGCCAGCAGCGTAGTAACAGGGGAAGCCTATGGCTACACCTTC
>TRBV6-2/TRBV6-3|once|TRBJ1-4|-
CASSYSEEKLFF
TGTGCCAGCAGTTACTCGGAGGAAAAACTGTTTTTT
>TRBV9|-|TRBJ2-5|-
CASSDGLAETQYF
TGTGCCAGCAGCGATGGGCTAGCCGAGACCCAGTACTTC
>TRBV9|-|TRBJ1-1|TRBD1
CASSVVGQGQNTEAFF
TGTGCCAGCAGCGTAGTCGGACAGGGGCAAAACACTGAAGCTTTCTTT
>TRBV10-2|-|TRBJ1-2|TRBD1
CASSEGGSHESFYGYTF
TGCGCCAGCAGTGAAGGGGGCTCCCACGAATCTTTCTATGGCTACACCTTC
>TRBV5-1|once|TRBJ2-7|TRBD1
CASSWQGEGTGGEQYF
TGCGCCAGCAGCTGGCAGGGAGAGGGGACAGGGGGCGAGCAGTACTTC
>TRBV19|-|TRBJ2-7|-
CASSGQGGPYEQYF
TGTGCCAGTAGTGGGCAGGGAGGCCCCTACGAGCAGTACTTC
>TRBV5-1|-|TRBJ1-4|TRBD1
CASSQDRGEKLFF
TGCGCCAGCAGTCAGGACAGGGGTGAAAAACTGTTTTTT
>TRBV9|-|TRBJ2-2|TRBD2
CASSVDSGGTNTGELFF
TGTGCCAGCAGCGTAGATAGCGGGGGAACGAACACCGGGGAGCTGTTTTTT
>TRBV5-1|once|TRBJ1-1|-
CASSEGLNTEAFF
TGCGCCAGCAGTGAGGGATTGAACACTGAAGCTTTCTTT
>TRBV5-4|-|TRBJ2-1|TRBD2
CASSLDPSGSYNEQFF
TGTGCCAGCAGCTTGGACCCTAGCGGGTCTTACAATGAGCAGTTCTTC
>TRBV3-1/TRBV3-2|-|TRBJ2-1|TRBD2
CASSQGAGVSSYNEQFF
TGTGCCAGCAGCCAAGGGGCGGGGGTTAGCTCCTACAATGAGCAGTTCTTC